This T cell receptor (beta chain) appears in the sequencing data of a study of early T cells in non-severe SARS-CoV-2 infection (dated by TCRdb to about 2021). Study-level background: Because TCR sequencing was done on bulk RNA from unsorted whole blood, the alpha and beta chains could not be paired. On the study overall, not on this receptor specifically: VDJdb matching was skewed toward anti-spike CD8 responses, so virus-specific expansions were likely underestimated and private and CD4 specificities were missed.

Library generation was performed with 5' RACE. The sequencing machine was a NextSeq 500. Unique molecular identifiers were attached to individual cDNA molecules in the TCR library protocol so that sequencing error and PCR bias could be corrected. Both TCR alpha and beta chains were sequenced, and tight co-correlation was observed between alpha and beta sequence abundances in each sample. On the authors' methods: Decombinator V4 was used to perform V gene, J gene and CDR3 annotation of TCR sequences. Expanded TCRs were defined as changing significantly between any two time points under a Poisson model with p below 0.0001. TCR abundances were normalised to the total number of TCRs sequenced per sample and were expressed as counts per million. TRAV1-2 paired with TRAJ12, TRAJ20 or TRAJ33 defined MAIT TCRs, while TRAV10 paired with TRAJ18 defined iNKT TCRs. VDJdb, accessed on 1 November 2021, was searched for TCRs annotated for CMV, EBV and SARS-CoV-2, and TCRs annotated for more than one antigen were excluded. TCRdb redid the processing of the public reads, applying fastp at Q25 and MiXCR, and retained in-frame beta chains. Rows matching on CDR3 protein sequence are summarized as one entry with the most common DNA and genes. TCRdb's processing, not the study's, gives the V and J calls here. Here the sample has fewer than 75,000 distinct CDR3 sequences; 18% occur a single time. Approximately 8.4% of the sample rests with the top ten.

Regarding this clonotype: Its antigen remains unidentified. It has no much larger one-base neighbor in the sample; base qualities were not kept.

This was a case-control study nested in a cohort of healthcare workers in London, UK, who had nasopharyngeal swab PCR tests and blood samples taken every week. Healthcare workers were recruited during the week of the UK lockdown, between 23 and 31 March 2020, and followed weekly for up to about 15 weeks. CDR3 length: 13 amino acids, cysteine to phenylalanine. The DNA shown is the 39-base CDR3, in frame from base 1. Reading the germline V gene (reference sequence) gives CDR1 DFQATT and CDR2 SNEGSKA. The germline V end is reduced by 8 bases and the J end by 3 bases; junction bases left unmatched: 7. The source is an adult who was a healthcare worker with PCR-confirmed SARS-CoV-2 infection or an uninfected control (not recorded which). This chain joins TRBV20-1 to TRBJ2-1, with 7 bases in between that match TRBD1. The source material was whole blood, sampled at baseline. CDR3 region: CSPADRYYNEQFF. At the DNA level, the sequence is TGCAGTCCCGCGGACAGGTACTACAATGAGCAGTTCTTC.